Listed here are 2 T cell receptor beta chains from one sample, sequenced in a study of memory CD4+ T cells and cytomegalovirus serostatus. The sort gate was single viable CD3+CD4+CD8-CD45RO+ cells for memory CD4+ T cells. Measured with immunoSEQ multiplex PCR; TCRdb has only the in-frame clones, and not every one. This table has around 40,000 clones, 70% to 80% appearing once. Material for sequencing was memory CD4+ T cells from blood. The source is an adult in good health and CMV-seronegative.

This clone is a singleton in its sample. The chain carries TRBV6-6 and TRBJ2-7; D may be TRBD1 or TRBD2 (5 bases each). CDR3 length equals 14 residues. With 7 bases removed from V and 6 bases from J, the gap between germline ends came to 19 bases. From germline, CDR1 is MNHNY and CDR2 SVGAGI (reference sequence). CDR3 bases: TGTGCCAGCAACCCCCGGCGAGGGGTGAGCGAGCAGTACTTC. Encoded protein: CASNPRRGVSEQYF.

The chain uses TRBV19 and TRBJ1-4, with D uncertain. The CDR3 extends over 15 amino acids. The V gene lost 5 bases and the J gene lost 7 bases, with 17 bases spanning the gap. Looked up from germline, CDR1 is LNHDA and CDR2 is SQIVND (reference sequence). Written as DNA, the CDR3 is TGTGCCAGTAGTGTATCTGCGGTGACTGCTGAAAAACTGTTTTTT. Translation gives CASSVSAVTAEKLFF.